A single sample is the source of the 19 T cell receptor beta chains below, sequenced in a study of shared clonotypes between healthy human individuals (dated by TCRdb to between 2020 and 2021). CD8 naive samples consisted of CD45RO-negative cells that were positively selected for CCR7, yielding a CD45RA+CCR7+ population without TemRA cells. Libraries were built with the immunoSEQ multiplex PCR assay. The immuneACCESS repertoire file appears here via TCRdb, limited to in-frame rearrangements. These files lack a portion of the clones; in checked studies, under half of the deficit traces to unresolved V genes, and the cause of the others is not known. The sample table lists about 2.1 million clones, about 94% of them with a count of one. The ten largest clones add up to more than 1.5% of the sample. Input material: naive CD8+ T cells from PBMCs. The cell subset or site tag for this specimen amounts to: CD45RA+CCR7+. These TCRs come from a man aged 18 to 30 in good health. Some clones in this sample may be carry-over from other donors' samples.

CDR3 sequence: CASSLQGVDEKLFF. DNA of the CDR3: TGTGCCAGCAGCTTACAGGGGGTGGATGAAAAACTGTTTTTT. V gene TRBV7-9 combines with J gene TRBJ1-4; 7 nucleotides agree with TRBD1. Germline CDR1 reads SEHNR; CDR2 reads FQNEAQ (reference sequence). V gave up 2 bases and J gave up 6 bases; unmatched junction bases: 3. The CDR3 has 14 amino acids.

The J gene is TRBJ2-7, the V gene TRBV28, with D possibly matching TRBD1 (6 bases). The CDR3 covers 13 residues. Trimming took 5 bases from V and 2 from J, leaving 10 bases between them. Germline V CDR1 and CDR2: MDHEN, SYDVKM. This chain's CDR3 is CASSRGYPYEQYF. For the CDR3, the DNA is TGTGCCAGCAGTAGGGGGTATCCCTACGAGCAGTACTTC. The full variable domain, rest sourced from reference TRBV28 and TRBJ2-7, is DVKVTQSSRYLVKRTGEKVFLECVQDMDHENMFWYRQDPGLGLRLIYFSYDVKMKEKGDIPEGYSVSREKKERFSLILESASTNQTSMYLCASSRGYPYEQYFGPGTRLTVT.

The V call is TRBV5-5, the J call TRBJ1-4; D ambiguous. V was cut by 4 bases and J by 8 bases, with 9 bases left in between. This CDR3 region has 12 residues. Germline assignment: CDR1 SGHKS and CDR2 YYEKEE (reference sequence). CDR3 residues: CASSAPGEKLFF. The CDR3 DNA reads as TGTGCCAGCAGCGCCCCGGGGGAAAAACTGTTTTTT.

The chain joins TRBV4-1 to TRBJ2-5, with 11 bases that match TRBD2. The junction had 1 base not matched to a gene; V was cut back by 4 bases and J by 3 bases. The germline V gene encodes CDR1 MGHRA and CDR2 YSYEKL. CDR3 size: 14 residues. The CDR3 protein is CASSPGLAEETQYF. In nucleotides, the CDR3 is TGCGCCAGCAGCCCGGGACTAGCGGAAGAGACCCAGTACTTC.

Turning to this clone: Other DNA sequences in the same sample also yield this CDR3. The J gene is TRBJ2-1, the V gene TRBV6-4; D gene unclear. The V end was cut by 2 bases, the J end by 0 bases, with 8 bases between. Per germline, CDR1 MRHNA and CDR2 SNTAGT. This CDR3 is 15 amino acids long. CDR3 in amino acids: CASSDGGSSYNEQFF. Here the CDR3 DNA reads TGTGCCAGCAGTGACGGCGGAAGCTCCTACAATGAGCAGTTCTTC.

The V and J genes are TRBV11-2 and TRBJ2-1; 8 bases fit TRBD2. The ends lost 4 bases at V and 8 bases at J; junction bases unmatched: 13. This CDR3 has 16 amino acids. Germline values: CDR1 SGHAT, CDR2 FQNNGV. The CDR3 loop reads CASSSLVRAGVHEQFF. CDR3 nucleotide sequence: TGTGCCAGCAGCTCCCTAGTACGAGCGGGAGTTCATGAGCAGTTCTTC.

The CDR3 sequence is CASRAGRAPTDTQYF. The CDR3 DNA reads TGTGCCAGCAGGGCAGGGCGGGCCCCAACAGATACGCAGTATTTT. This chain connects TRBV27 to TRBJ2-3; D might be TRBD1 or TRBD2, each matching 5 bases. Per germline, CDR1 MNHEY and CDR2 SMNVEV (reference sequence). This CDR3 region has 15 residues. The V and J ends lost 6 bases and 3 bases respectively, with 16 bases between them.

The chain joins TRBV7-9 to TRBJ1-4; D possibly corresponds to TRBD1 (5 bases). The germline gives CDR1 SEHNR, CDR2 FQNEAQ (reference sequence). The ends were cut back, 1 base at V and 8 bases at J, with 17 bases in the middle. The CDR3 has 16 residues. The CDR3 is CASSLGPTAGEEKLFF. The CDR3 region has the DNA TGTGCCAGCAGCTTAGGGCCGACAGCCGGGGAAGAAAAACTGTTTTTT.

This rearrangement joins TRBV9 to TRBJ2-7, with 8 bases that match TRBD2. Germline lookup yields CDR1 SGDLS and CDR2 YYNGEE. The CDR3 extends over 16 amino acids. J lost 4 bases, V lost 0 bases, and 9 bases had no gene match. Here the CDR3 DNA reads TGTGCCAGCAGCGTAGTATGGGAGACTAGCGTTTACGAGCAGTACTTC. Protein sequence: CASSVVWETSVYEQYF. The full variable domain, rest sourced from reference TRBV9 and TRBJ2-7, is DSGVTQTPKHLITATGQRVTLRCSPRSGDLSVYWYQQSLDQGLQFLIQYYNGEERAKGNILERFSAQQFPDLHSELNLSSLELGDSALYFCASSVVWETSVYEQYFGPGTRLTVT.

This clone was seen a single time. CDR3 bases: TGTGCCAGCGGATCTAGCGGCCCAACCGGGGAGCTGTTTTTT. It translates to CASGSSGPTGELFF. The chain employs TRBV7-6 and TRBJ2-2; TRBD2 agrees at 7 bases. J gave up 5 bases and V 8 bases, and 8 bases lay outside the gene matches. Germline CDR1 is SGHVS and CDR2 is FNYEAQ. This CDR3 contains 14 residues.

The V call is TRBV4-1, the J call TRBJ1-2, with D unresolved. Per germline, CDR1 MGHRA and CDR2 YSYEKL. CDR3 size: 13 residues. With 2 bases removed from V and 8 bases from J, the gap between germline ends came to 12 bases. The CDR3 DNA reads TGCGCCAGCAGCCAACCCATCGCGGGCGGCTACACCTTC. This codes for CASSQPIAGGYTF.

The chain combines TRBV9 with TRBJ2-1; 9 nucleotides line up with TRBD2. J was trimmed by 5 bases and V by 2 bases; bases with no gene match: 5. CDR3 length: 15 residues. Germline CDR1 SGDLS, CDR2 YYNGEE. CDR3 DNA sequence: TGTGCCAGCAGCGTTAGCGGGAGTAACCACAATGAGCAGTTCTTC. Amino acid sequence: CASSVSGSNHNEQFF.

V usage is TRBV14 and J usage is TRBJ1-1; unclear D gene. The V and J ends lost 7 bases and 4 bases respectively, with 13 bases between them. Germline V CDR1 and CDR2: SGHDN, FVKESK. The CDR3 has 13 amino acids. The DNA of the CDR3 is TGTGCCAGCACCGCACCCGGTCGCACTGAAGCTTTCTTT. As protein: CASTAPGRTEAFF.

CDR3 sequence (DNA): TGTGCCTGGTTTGTTTTCGCGGGGACAGCCACAACTAATGAAAAACTGTTTTTT. This sequence encodes CAWFVFAGTATTNEKLFF. V gene TRBV30 combines with J gene TRBJ1-4; 7 bases align to TRBD1. The CDR3 runs 18 residues. CDR1 is GTSNPN and CDR2 is SVGIG in the germline V gene (reference sequence). J was trimmed by 0 bases and V by 5 bases; bases with no gene match: 15.

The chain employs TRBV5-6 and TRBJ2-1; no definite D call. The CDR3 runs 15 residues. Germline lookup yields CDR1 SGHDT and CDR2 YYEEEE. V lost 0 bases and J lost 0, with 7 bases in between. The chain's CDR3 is CASSLDVNSYNEQFF. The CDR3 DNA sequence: TGTGCCAGCAGCTTGGATGTGAACTCCTACAATGAGCAGTTCTTC.

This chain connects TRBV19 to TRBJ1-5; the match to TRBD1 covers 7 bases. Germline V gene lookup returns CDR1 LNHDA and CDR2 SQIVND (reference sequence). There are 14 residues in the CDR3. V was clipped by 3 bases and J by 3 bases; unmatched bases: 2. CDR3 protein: CASSMGQINQPQHF. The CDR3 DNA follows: TGTGCCAGTAGTATGGGACAGATCAATCAGCCCCAGCATTTT.

CDR3 coding DNA: TGTGCCAGCAGCCAAACATATACCCAAAGCTCCTACAATGAGCAGTTCTTC. Protein: CASSQTYTQSSYNEQFF. The chain has TRBV4-2 and TRBJ2-1; D is ambiguous. V lost 2 bases to trimming and J lost 0 bases, with 14 bases between them. CDR1 and CDR2 (germline): LGHNA, YNFKEQ. The CDR3 is 17 amino acids.

CDR3: CASSTHTGAGGYTF. The CDR3 region has the DNA TGTGCCAGCAGCACCCATACAGGGGCGGGGGGCTACACCTTC. This rearrangement joins TRBV5-4 to TRBJ1-2; 7 positions match TRBD1. This CDR3 has 14 amino acids. J gave up 8 bases and V 4 bases, and 11 bases lay outside the gene matches. Germline CDR1 SGHNT, CDR2 YYREEE (reference sequence).

For the CDR3, the DNA is TGTGCCAGCAGCTTATCAGGGGCCTACGAGCAGTACTTC. It translates to CASSLSGAYEQYF. The rearrangement joins TRBV7-3 to TRBJ2-7, with D perhaps TRBD1 (6 bases). The CDR3 loop spans 13 amino acids. Germline V gene sequence: CDR1 SGHTA, CDR2 FQGTGA. V lost 2 bases to trimming and J lost 2 bases, with 7 bases between them.